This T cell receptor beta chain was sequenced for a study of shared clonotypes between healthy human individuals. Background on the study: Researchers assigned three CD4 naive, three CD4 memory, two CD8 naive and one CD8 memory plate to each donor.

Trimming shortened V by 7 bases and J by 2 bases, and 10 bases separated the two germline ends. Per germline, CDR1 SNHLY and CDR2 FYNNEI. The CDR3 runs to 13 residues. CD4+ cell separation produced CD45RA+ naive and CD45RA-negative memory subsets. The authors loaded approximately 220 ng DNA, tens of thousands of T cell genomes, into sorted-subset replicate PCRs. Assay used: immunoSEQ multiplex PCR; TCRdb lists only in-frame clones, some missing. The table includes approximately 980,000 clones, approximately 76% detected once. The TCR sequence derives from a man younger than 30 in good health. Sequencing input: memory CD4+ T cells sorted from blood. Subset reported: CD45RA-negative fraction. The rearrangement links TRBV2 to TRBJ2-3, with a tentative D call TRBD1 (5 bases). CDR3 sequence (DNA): TGTGCCAGCACCTCGGACACCACAGATACGCAGTATTTT. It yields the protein CASTSDTTDTQYF. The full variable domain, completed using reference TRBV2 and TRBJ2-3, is EPEVTQTPSHQVTQMGQEVILRCVPISNHLYFYWYRQILGQKVEFLVSFYNNEISEKSEIFDDQFSVERPDGSNFTLKIRSTKLEDSAMYFCASTSDTTDTQYFGPGTRLTVL.